Sequencing of this T cell receptor beta chain was carried out in a study of T cell repertoires in aging, cancer and after chemotherapy. Study as a whole: Paired samples before and after chemotherapy came from chronic lymphocytic leukemia patients on fludarabine- or bendamustine-based regimens.

Peripheral blood genomic DNA, not sorted cells or RNA, was the template. Comments on this clonotype: Its cognate antigen is unknown.

Study-level points and caveats: In healthy donors, age-related TCR diversity loss mainly reflected lost richness.

TRB rearrangements spanning V, D and J were amplified using mixed TRB-A/B primers. TCRdb called the multiplex PCR reads again in MiXCR, with one record for every CDR3 protein. Found here are about 2,300 distinct CDR3 sequences, 59% of them singletons; the top ten hold about two thirds. The V segment lost 8 bases and the J segment 6 bases; nucleotides outside the gene matches: 20. The germline V gene has CDR1 SQVTM and CDR2 ANQGSEA. The CDR3 runs to 17 residues. The clonotype was recovered from a human donor with a blood cancer. The sequenced material came from blood. This rearrangement joins TRBV29-1 to TRBJ1-5, with 9 bases identical to TRBD1. The CDR3 region is CSTGQGYDGSVRQPQHF. In DNA, the CDR3 is TGCAGCACCGGACAGGGGTACGATGGTTCTGTACGTCAGCCCCAGCATTTT. Together with reference TRBV29-1 and TRBJ1-5, the CDR3 gives the full variable domain: SAVISQKPSRDICQRGTSLTIQCQVDSQVTMMFWYRQQPGQSLTLIATANQGSEATYESGFVIDKFPISRPNLTFSTLTVSNMSPEDSSIYLCSTGQGYDGSVRQPQHFGDGTRLSIL.